This T cell receptor beta chain was recovered during a study of blood T cell repertoires in COVID-19. Looking at the study overall: Some COVID-19 samples were acute and others convalescent; all came from the United States, Italy and Spain.

This study enrolled people aged roughly 18 to 89 from approximately 24 US geographic areas. All recovered Cohort 3 donors got two negative PCRs, got clearance, or saw symptom resolution. Per the study methods: Estimates of nucleated cell counts were drawn from the amplification of reference gene primers. This table comes from immunoSEQ multiplex PCR, and its TCRdb copy is limited to in-frame clones, with some not included. For V, J and clone size, that table is used; D and trimming come from the DNA. The data hold a few hundred thousand clones, with around 86% observed a single time. The sample consisted of PBMCs or T cells enriched from blood (not recorded which). This receptor was identified in a woman aged 18-29 years who had recovered from COVID-19.

The CDR3 region has the DNA TGTGCCAGCAGTTCCGGTGTCATGAACACTGAAGCTTTCTTT. Protein sequence: CASSSGVMNTEAFF. This chain uses TRBV27 with TRBJ1-1, with D unclear. The CDR3 spans 14 residues. V was clipped by 4 bases and J by 0 bases, with 9 bases between them. CDR1 is MNHEY and CDR2 is SMNVEV in the germline V gene (reference sequence).